The T cell receptor (beta chain) under discussion was sequenced for a study of beta chain features in type 1 diabetes. This clone was counted a few times. Its antigen is not identified. As every portion of the isolated RNA was reverse transcribed, the sequencing read expressed TCRB transcripts. Repertoires were generated with immunoSEQ multiplex PCR, while TCRdb's copy carries only in-frame clones and drops some. The sample lists about 220,000 clones, roughly a tenth occurring once. Germline CDR1 is MNHNY and CDR2 is SVGAGI (reference sequence). Trimming shortened V by 5 bases and J by 7 bases, and 11 bases separated the two germline ends. The CDR3 sequence is 12 residues long. Each of the CD4+ naive, central memory, regulatory and stem cell-like memory populations was sorted via CD45RO/CCR7/CD25/CD127/CD95/CD27. The study, taken as a whole, reports: Equally in patients and controls, PCR might preferentially amplify shorter templates.

This chain links TRBV6-6 with TRBJ1-1; no firm D call. The sequence was collected from a man aged 18 to 30 in good health. Input material: central memory CD4+ T cells from blood. The chain's CDR3 is CASSTPGGEAFF. The CDR3 DNA sequence: TGTGCCAGCAGTACCCCGGGAGGTGAAGCTTTCTTT.